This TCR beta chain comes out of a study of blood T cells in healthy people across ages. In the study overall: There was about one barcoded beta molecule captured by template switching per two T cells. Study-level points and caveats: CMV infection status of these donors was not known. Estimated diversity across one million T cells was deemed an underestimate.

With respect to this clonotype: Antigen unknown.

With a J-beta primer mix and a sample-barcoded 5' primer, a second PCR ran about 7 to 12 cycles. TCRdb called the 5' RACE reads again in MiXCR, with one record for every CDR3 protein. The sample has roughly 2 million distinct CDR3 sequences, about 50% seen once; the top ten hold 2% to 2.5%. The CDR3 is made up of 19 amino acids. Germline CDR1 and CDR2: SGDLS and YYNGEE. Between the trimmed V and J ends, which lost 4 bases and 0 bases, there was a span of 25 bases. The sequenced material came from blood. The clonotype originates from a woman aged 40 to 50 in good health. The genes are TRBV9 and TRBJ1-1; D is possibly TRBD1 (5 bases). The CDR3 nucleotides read TGTGCCAGCAGCCCACACCACGGGAGGGGCAGAAGCCTGAACACTGAAGCTTTCTTT. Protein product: CASSPHHGRGRSLNTEAFF.